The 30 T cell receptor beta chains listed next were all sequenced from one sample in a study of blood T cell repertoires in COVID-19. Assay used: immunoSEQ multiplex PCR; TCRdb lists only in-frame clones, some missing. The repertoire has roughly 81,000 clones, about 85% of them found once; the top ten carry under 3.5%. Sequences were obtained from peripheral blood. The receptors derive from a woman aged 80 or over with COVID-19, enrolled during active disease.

Here the CDR3 DNA reads TGTGCCAGCAGGGCCGGGACAACTAACTATGGCTACACCTTC. Encoded protein: CASRAGTTNYGYTF. This rearrangement joins TRBV2 to TRBJ1-2; D might be TRBD1 (6 bases). Germline CDR1 SNHLY, CDR2 FYNNEI. This CDR3 has 14 amino acids. V lost 6 bases and J lost 0, with 11 bases in between.

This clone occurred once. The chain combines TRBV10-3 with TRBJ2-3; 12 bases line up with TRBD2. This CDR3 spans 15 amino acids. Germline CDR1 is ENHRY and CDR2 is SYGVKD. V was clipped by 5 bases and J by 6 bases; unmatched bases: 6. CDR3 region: CAISSSGGDGDTQYF. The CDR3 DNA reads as TGTGCCATCAGTTCTAGCGGGGGGGATGGGGATACGCAGTATTTT.

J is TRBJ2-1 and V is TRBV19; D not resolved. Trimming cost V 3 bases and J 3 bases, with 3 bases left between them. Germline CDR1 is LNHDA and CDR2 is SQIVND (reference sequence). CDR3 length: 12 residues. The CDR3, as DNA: TGTGCCAGTAGTATCGGCTACAATGAGCAGTTCTTC. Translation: CASSIGYNEQFF.

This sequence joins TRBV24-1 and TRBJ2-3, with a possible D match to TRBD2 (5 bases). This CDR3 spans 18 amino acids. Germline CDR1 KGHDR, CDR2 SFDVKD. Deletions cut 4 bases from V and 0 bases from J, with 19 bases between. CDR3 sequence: CATSDRLPGGPSTDTQYF. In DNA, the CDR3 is TGTGCCACCAGTGACCGTCTGCCCGGAGGACCAAGCACAGATACGCAGTATTTT.

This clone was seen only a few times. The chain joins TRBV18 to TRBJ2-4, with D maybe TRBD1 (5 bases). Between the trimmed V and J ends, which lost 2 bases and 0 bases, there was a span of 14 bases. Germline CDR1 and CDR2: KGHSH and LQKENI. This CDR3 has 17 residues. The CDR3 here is CASSPATASLAKNIQYF. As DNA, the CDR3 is TGTGCCAGCTCACCAGCGACAGCAAGTTTAGCCAAAAACATTCAGTACTTC.

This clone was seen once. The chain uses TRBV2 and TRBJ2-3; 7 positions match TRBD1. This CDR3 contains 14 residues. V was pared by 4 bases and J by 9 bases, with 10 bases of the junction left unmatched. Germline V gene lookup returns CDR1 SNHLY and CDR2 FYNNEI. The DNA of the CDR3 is TGTGCCAGCAGTGTAGGACCAGGGGGTGTAACGCAGTATTTT. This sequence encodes CASSVGPGGVTQYF.

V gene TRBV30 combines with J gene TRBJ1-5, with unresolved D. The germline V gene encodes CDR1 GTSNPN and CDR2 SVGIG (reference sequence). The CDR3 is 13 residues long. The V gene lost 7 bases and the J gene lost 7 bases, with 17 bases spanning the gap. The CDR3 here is CASKGSAGQPQHF. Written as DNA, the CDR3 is TGTGCCTCGAAAGGTTCGGCAGGCCAGCCCCAGCATTTT.

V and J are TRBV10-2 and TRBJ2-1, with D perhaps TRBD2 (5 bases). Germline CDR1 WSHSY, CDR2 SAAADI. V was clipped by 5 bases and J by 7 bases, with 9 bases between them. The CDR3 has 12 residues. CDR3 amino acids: CASSPTTNEQFF. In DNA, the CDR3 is TGCGCCAGCAGTCCGACTACGAATGAGCAGTTCTTC.

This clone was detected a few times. The CDR3 nucleotides read TGTGCAAGTCGTCGACAGGGGAAAGGTGAAAAACTGTTTTTT. Translation: CASRRQGKGEKLFF. V and J are TRBV12-2 and TRBJ1-4; the table's D call of TRBD1 was not tested on the DNA. TRBV12-2 represents a pseudogene. The CDR3 spans 14 residues.

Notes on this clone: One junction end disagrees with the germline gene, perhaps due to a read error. CDR3 protein: CASSELSLGSDEQYF. The CDR3 region has the DNA TGTGCCAGCAGTGAACTATCGCTGGGCTCCGACGAGCAGTACTTC. The chain couples TRBV6-1 to TRBJ2-7, with D unresolved. Germline CDR1 is MNHNS and CDR2 is SASEGT. This CDR3 has 15 residues.

Written as DNA, the CDR3 is TGTGCCAGCAGTTTGTCAGGGATCTATGGCTACACCTTC. Translated: CASSLSGIYGYTF. The V gene is TRBV28, the J gene TRBJ1-2, with a weak D call TRBD1 (5 bases). Trimming removed 3 bases from V and 4 bases from J, with 9 bases in between. Germline V gene lookup returns CDR1 MDHEN and CDR2 SYDVKM. The CDR3 sequence is 13 residues long.

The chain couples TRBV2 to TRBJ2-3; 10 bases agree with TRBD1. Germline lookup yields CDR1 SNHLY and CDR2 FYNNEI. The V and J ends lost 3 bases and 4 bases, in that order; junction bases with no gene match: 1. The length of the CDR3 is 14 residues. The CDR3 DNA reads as TGTGCCAGCAGTGAGGGACAGGGGTCAGATACGCAGTATTTT. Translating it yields CASSEGQGSDTQYF.

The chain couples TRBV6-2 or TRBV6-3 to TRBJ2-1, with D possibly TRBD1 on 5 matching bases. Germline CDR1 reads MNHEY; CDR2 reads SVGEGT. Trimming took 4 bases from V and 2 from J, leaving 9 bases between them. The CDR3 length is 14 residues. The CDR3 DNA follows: TGTGCCAGCAGTTCCAGGGCAGCCTACAATGAGCAGTTCTTC. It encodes CASSSRAAYNEQFF.

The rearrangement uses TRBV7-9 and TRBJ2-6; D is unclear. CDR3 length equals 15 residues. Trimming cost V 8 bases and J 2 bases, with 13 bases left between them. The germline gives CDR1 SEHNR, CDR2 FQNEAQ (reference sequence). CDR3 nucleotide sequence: TGTGCCAGCCTTACGCCAGTACCTGGGGCCAACGTCCTGACTTTC. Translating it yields CASLTPVPGANVLTF.

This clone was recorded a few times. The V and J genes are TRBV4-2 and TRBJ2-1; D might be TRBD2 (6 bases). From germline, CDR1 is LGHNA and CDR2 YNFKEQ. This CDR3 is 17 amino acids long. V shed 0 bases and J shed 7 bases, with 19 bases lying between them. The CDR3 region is CASSQDPPGGVKNEQFF. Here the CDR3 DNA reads TGTGCCAGCAGCCAAGATCCTCCCGGGGGAGTAAAGAATGAGCAGTTCTTC.

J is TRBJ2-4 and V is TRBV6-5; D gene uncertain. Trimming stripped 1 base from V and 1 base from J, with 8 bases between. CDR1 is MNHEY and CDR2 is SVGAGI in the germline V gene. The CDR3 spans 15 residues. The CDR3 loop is CASSYLAGAKNIQYF. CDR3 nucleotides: TGTGCCAGCAGTTACTTAGCTGGGGCCAAAAACATTCAGTACTTC.

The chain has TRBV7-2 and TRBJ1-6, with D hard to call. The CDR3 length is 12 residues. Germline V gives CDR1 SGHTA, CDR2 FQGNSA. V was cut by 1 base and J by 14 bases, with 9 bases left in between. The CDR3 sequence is CASSLGPGTLHF. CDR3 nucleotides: TGTGCCAGCAGCTTAGGCCCGGGAACCCTCCACTTT.

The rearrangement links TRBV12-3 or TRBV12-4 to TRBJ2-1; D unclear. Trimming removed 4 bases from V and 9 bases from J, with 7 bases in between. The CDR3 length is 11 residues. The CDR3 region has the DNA TGTGCCAGCAGTTCAGGCCGTGAGCAGTTCTTC. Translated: CASSSGREQFF.

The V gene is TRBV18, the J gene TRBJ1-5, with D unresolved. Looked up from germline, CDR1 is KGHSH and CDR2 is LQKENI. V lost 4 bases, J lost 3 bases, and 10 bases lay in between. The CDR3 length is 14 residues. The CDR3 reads CASSLSGNNQPQHF. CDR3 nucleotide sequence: TGTGCCAGCTCACTATCCGGGAACAATCAGCCCCAGCATTTT. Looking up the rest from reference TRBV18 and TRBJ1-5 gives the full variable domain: NAGVMQNPRHLVRRRGQEARLRCSPMKGHSHVYWYRQLPEEGLKFMVYLQKENIIDESGMPKERFSAEFPKEGPSILRIQQVVRGDSAAYFCASSLSGNNQPQHFGDGTRLSIL.

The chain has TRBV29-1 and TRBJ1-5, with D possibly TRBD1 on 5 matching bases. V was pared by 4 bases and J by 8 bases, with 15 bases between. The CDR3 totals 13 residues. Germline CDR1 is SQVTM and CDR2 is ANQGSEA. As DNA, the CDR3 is TGCAGCGTTGGCGGACTGGGAGGGGAGCCCCAGCATTTT. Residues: CSVGGLGGEPQHF.

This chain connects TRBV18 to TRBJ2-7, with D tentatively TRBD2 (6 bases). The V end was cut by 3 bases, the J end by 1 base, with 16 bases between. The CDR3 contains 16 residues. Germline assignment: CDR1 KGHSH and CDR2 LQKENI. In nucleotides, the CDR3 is TGTGCCAGCTCACCGGCGGGAAGCTTTTTTTCCTACGAGCAGTACTTC. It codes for CASSPAGSFFSYEQYF.

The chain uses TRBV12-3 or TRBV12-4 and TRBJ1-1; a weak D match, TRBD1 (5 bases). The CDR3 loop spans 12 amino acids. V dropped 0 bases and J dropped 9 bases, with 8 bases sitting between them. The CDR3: CASSLAGRKAFF. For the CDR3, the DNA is TGTGCCAGCAGTTTAGCGGGGCGCAAAGCTTTCTTT.

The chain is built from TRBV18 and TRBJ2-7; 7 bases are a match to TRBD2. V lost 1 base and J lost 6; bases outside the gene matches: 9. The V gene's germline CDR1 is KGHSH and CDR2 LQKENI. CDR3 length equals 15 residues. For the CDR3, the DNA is TGTGCCAGCTCACCACGTGCGGGAGTGAGCCTCGAGCAGTACTTC. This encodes CASSPRAGVSLEQYF.

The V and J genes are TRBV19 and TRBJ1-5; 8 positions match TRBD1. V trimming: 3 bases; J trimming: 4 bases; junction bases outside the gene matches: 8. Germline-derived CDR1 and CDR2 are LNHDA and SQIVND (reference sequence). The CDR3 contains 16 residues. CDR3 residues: CASSMPPGGGNQPQHF. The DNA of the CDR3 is TGTGCCAGTAGTATGCCCCCAGGGGGCGGAAATCAGCCCCAGCATTTT.

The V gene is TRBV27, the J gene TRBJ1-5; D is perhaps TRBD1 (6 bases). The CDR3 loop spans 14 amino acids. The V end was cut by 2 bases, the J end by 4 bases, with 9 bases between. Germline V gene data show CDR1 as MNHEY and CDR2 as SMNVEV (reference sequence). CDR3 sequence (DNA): TGTGCCAGCAGTTTAAGGGGGTGGAATCAGCCCCAGCATTTT. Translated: CASSLRGWNQPQHF.

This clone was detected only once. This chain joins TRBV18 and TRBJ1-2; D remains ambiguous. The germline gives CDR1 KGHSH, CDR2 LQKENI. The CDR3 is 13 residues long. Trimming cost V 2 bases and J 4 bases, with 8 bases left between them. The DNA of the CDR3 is TGTGCCAGCTCACCAGAGTTCGGCTATGGCTACACCTTC. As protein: CASSPEFGYGYTF.

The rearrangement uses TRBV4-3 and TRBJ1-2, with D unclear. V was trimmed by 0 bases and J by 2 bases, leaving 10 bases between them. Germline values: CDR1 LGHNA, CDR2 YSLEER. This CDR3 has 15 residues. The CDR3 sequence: CASSQERAGNYGYTF. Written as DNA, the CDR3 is TGCGCCAGCAGCCAAGAGAGGGCAGGAAACTATGGCTACACCTTC.

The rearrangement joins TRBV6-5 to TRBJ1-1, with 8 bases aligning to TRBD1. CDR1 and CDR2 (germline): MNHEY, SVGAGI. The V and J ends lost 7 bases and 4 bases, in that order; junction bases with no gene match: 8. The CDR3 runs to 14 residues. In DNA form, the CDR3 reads TGTGCCAGCAAAAAGACAGGGGTGGGCACTGAAGCTTTCTTT. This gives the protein CASKKTGVGTEAFF.

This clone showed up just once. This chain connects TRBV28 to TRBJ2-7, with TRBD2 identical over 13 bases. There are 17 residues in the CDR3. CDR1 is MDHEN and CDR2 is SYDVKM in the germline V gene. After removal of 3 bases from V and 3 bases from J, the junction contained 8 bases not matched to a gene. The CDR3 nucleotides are TGTGCCAGCAGTTTCACTAGCGGGAGGGCCCTCAGCTACGAGCAGTACTTC. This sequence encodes CASSFTSGRALSYEQYF. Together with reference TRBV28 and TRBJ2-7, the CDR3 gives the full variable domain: DVKVTQSSRYLVKRTGEKVFLECVQDMDHENMFWYRQDPGLGLRLIYFSYDVKMKEKGDIPEGYSVSREKKERFSLILESASTNQTSMYLCASSFTSGRALSYEQYFGPGTRLTVT.

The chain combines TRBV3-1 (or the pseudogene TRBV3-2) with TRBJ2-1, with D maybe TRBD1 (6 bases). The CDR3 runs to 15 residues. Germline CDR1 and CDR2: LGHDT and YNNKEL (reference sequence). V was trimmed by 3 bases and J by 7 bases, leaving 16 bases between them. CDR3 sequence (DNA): TGTGCCAGCAGCCACCGATCATGGACAGAGAATGAGCAGTTCTTC. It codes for CASSHRSWTENEQFF.